The text below deals with one TCR beta chain. In the original workflow: Nucleated cell counts were estimated from reference gene primer amplification. Method: immunoSEQ multiplex PCR; TCRdb's copy keeps in-frame clones and lacks some. Clone size and V and J calls were adopted from that table, with D and trimming inferred from the DNA. Among about 280,000 clones listed, approximately 86% were seen once. The data belong to a study of blood T cell repertoires in COVID-19. Study summary: The United States, Italy and Spain were the sources of the acute and convalescent COVID-19 samples. T cells, B-cell-depleted T cells, or PBMCs supplied cDNA or gDNA.

V trimming: 4 bases; J trimming: 9 bases; junction bases outside the gene matches: 12. Germline V gene sequence: CDR1 SQVTM, CDR2 ANQGSEA. The CDR3 covers 14 residues. The genes are TRBV29-1 and TRBJ2-1, with TRBD2 matching 7 bases. The receptor was isolated from a man in his late teens or twenties with active or convalescent COVID-19. The sequenced material came from peripheral blood. CDR3 sequence (DNA): TGCAGCGTTGCACCTGGACTAGGTCGTCCTGAGCAGTTCTTC. Translating gives CSVAPGLGRPEQFF.